These 9 T cell receptor beta chains were sequenced from one sample in a study of T cell repertoires in cytomegalovirus infection. These receptors are not linked to any known antigen. TCRdb recomputed calls from the reads with MiXCR, one row per CDR3 protein. The data contain some 500,000 distinct CDR3 sequences, about 39% of them singletons. This sample comprised cultured PBMCs, obtained from culture after CMV antigen stimulation. The receptor set was obtained from a human donor in good health (CMV status not recorded). Some clones in this sample may be carry-over from other donors' samples.

J is TRBJ1-2 and V is TRBV28; D unclear. This CDR3 region has 15 residues. V lost 7 bases to trimming and J lost 6 bases, with 21 bases between them. Germline V gene data show CDR1 as MDHEN and CDR2 as SYDVKM. The CDR3 nucleotides are TGTGCCAGCACCACCTGGTGGTCCCAGGAAGATGGCTACACCTTC. This sequence encodes CASTTWWSQEDGYTF.

The chain recombines TRBV7-9 with TRBJ2-2, with TRBD2 as a possible D gene (6 bases). Trimming cost V 5 bases and J 6 bases, with 13 bases left between them. The CDR3 sequence is 14 residues long. Germline assignment: CDR1 SEHNR and CDR2 FQNEAQ (reference sequence). The CDR3 reads CASSAGLLSGELFF. In DNA form, the CDR3 reads TGTGCCAGCAGCGCGGGACTTCTCTCCGGGGAGCTGTTTTTT.

This chain uses TRBV15 with TRBJ2-5; 8 nucleotides line up with TRBD2. J lost 5 bases, V lost 2 bases, and 4 bases had no gene match. The germline CDR1 and CDR2 sequences are LNHNV and YYDKDF (reference sequence). CDR3 length: 14 residues. The DNA of the CDR3 is TGTGCCACCAGCAGATTTAGCGGGACGGAGACCCAGTACTTC. Translating it yields CATSRFSGTETQYF.

In this sample, this clonotype turned up once. The rearrangement links TRBV5-6 to TRBJ2-3; maybe TRBD1 (6 bases). The CDR3 has 15 amino acids. Trimming shortened V by 4 bases and J by 3 bases, and 15 bases separated the two germline ends. CDR1 and CDR2 from the germline V gene are SGHDT and YYEEEE. CDR3: CASSPVGGTTDTQYF. CDR3 bases: TGTGCCAGCAGCCCCGTGGGTGGGACAACAGATACGCAGTATTTT.

V gene TRBV4-3 combines with J gene TRBJ1-1; D is uncertain. Trimming took 0 bases from V and 3 from J, leaving 14 bases between them. CDR1 and CDR2 from the germline V gene are LGHNA and YSLEER. This CDR3 contains 16 residues. The CDR3 DNA reads as TGCGCCAGCAGCCAAGATACGGACCCGGTGTACACTGAAGCTTTCTTT. This encodes CASSQDTDPVYTEAFF.

The rearrangement joins TRBV7-9 to TRBJ1-2, with 8 positions matching TRBD1. The CDR3 is made up of 13 amino acids. With 5 bases clipped from V and 14 bases from J, the junction kept 13 bases outside the gene matches. The germline gives CDR1 SEHNR, CDR2 FQNEAQ (reference sequence). CDR3: CASSHGQGSPWTF. As DNA, the CDR3 is TGTGCCAGCAGCCACGGACAGGGCAGCCCCTGGACCTTC.

In its sample, this clonotype was seen once. V gene TRBV28 combines with J gene TRBJ1-5; a weak D match, TRBD1 (6 bases). The germline CDR1 and CDR2 sequences are MDHEN and SYDVKM. The V and J ends lost 5 bases and 3 bases respectively, with 20 bases between them. This CDR3 region has 17 residues. This chain's CDR3 is CASSHGTWGPNNQPQHF. CDR3 sequence (DNA): TGTGCCAGCAGTCACGGGACATGGGGCCCCAACAATCAGCCCCAGCATTTT.

The chain employs TRBV7-2 and TRBJ1-4; D might be TRBD1 (6 bases). The CDR3 spans 13 residues. The germline V gene has CDR1 SGHTA and CDR2 FQGNSA. The V end was cut by 7 bases, the J end by 8 bases, with 14 bases between. This CDR3 is CASTRGGGEKLFF. For the CDR3, the DNA is TGTGCCAGCACCAGGGGCGGGGGGGAAAAACTGTTTTTT.

This chain links TRBV6-4 with TRBJ2-1; tentatively, D is TRBD2 (7 bases). V was shortened by 3 bases and J by 6 bases, with 12 bases between the two germline ends. CDR1 and CDR2 (germline): MRHNA, SNTAGT. The CDR3 spans 14 residues. The CDR3: CASSEWGGLNEQFF. In DNA form, the CDR3 reads TGTGCCAGCAGTGAGTGGGGGGGCCTCAATGAGCAGTTCTTC.